The 32 T cell receptor beta chains below come from one sample, sequenced in a study of stem cell transplantation in POMP-related autoinflammatory disease. Study findings and constraints: Fewer unique TRB V-J gene pairings were identified in patients with PRAID. In patients with PRAID, every analyzed T-cell subset tended to show lower diversity and higher clonality.

Only in-frame clones appear in the TCRdb table, and some are missing; sequencing was by immunoSEQ multiplex PCR. The sample contains some 8,300 clones, roughly 90% of which appear only once. The antigens for these receptors are not known. Sequenced here: CD8+ T cells from PBMCs, sampled before stem cell transplantation. The receptors shown here come from a human donor with POMP-related autoinflammation and immune dysregulation (PRAID).

This clone was detected once. V is TRBV7-6 and J is TRBJ1-4; no reliable D call. Germline CDR1 reads SGHVS; CDR2 reads FNYEAQ. The CDR3 is 14 residues long. Deletions cut 1 base from V and 7 bases from J, with 10 bases between. The CDR3 here is CASSLGARGEKLFF. The CDR3 DNA follows: TGTGCCAGCAGCTTAGGGGCGAGAGGTGAAAAACTGTTTTTT.

This clone was detected once. The rearrangement links TRBV10-1 to TRBJ2-7; D gene unclear. This CDR3 is built from 15 residues. V was shortened by 8 bases and J by 0 bases, with 17 bases between the two germline ends. In germline, CDR1 is WNHNN, CDR2 SYGVQD (reference sequence). The CDR3 DNA sequence: TGCGCCAGCCACCCTCCAGGTTCTCCCTCCTACGAGCAGTACTTC. Amino acids: CASHPPGSPSYEQYF.

This sequence joins TRBV7-6 and TRBJ1-6; TRBD1 matches 7 bases. Germline-derived CDR1 and CDR2 are SGHVS and FNYEAQ. The junction had 10 bases not matched to a gene; V was cut back by 4 bases and J by 1 base. CDR3 length: 18 residues. DNA for the CDR3: TGTGCCAGCAGCTCAGAACAGGGGCCATGGTCCTATAATTCACCCCTCCACTTT. This translates into CASSSEQGPWSYNSPLHF.

V is TRBV7-9 and J is TRBJ2-5; 10 bases match TRBD2. Germline V lookup: CDR1 SEHNR, CDR2 FQNEAQ (reference sequence). Trimming took 7 bases from V and 6 from J; bases not matched to a gene: 5. This CDR3 has 13 residues. CDR3 coding DNA: TGTGCCAGCACCACGGGACTAGCGAAGACCCAGTACTTC. Translation: CASTTGLAKTQYF.

This rearrangement joins TRBV7-9 to TRBJ1-2; 12 bases line up with TRBD1. The CDR3 totals 18 residues. Germline trimming cut 6 bases from V and 5 bases from J; bases unmatched to any gene: 16. Germline V gives CDR1 SEHNR, CDR2 FQNEAQ (reference sequence). The CDR3 coding sequence is TGTGCCAGCAGGACAGCCGGGACAGGGGGCCGAAGTATATATGGCTACACCTTC. This gives the protein CASRTAGTGGRSIYGYTF.

V is TRBV7-9 and J is TRBJ2-6; no reliable D call. The V end lost 1 base, the J end lost 0 bases, and 7 bases lay between the germline ends. Germline V CDR1 and CDR2: SEHNR, FQNEAQ (reference sequence). CDR3 length: 16 residues. In DNA form, the CDR3 reads TGTGCCAGCAGCTTAGGGCCCAGCTCTGGGGCCAACGTCCTGACTTTC. This sequence encodes CASSLGPSSGANVLTF.

V gene TRBV6-6 combines with J gene TRBJ2-5; the match to TRBD1 covers 8 bases. Germline V lookup: CDR1 MNHNY, CDR2 SVGAGI (reference sequence). Trimming at V came to 0 bases and at J to 7 bases, leaving 1 base not matched to a gene. The CDR3 spans 13 residues. CDR3 region: CASSYSDRGTQYF. CDR3 DNA: TGTGCCAGCAGTTACTCTGACAGGGGGACCCAGTACTTC.

The V gene is TRBV27, the J gene TRBJ1-5, with D hard to call. Germline-derived CDR1 and CDR2 are MNHEY and SMNVEV (reference sequence). There are 12 residues in the CDR3. Trimming cost V 5 bases and J 0 bases, with 2 bases left between them. The CDR3 spells CASSPSNQPQHF. The DNA of the CDR3 is TGTGCCAGCAGTCCTAGCAATCAGCCCCAGCATTTT.

This clone was detected only a few times. The chain employs TRBV4-1 and TRBJ2-2; 7 bases are a match to TRBD1. The CDR3 sequence is 14 residues long. The V gene end was trimmed by 6 bases and the J gene end by 5 bases; junction bases not matched to a gene: 6. The germline gives CDR1 MGHRA, CDR2 YSYEKL. The CDR3 DNA follows: TGCGCCAGCAGAAGGGGGACAGTAACCGGGGAGCTGTTTTTT. Its protein is CASRRGTVTGELFF.

The chain employs TRBV28 and TRBJ2-1; 8 positions match TRBD1. V shed 4 bases and J 4 bases; nucleotides not matched to a gene: 9. CDR1 MDHEN and CDR2 SYDVKM come from the germline V gene. The CDR3 extends over 16 amino acids. The CDR3 reads CASSSDRGAIYNEQFF. CDR3 bases: TGTGCCAGCAGTTCAGACAGGGGAGCCATATACAATGAGCAGTTCTTC.

V is TRBV4-1 and J is TRBJ2-7; either TRBD1 or TRBD2 may supply D (5 bases each). The CDR3 runs 15 residues. Germline V lookup: CDR1 MGHRA, CDR2 YSYEKL. V was pared by 0 bases and J by 3 bases, with 12 bases between. The CDR3 reads CASSQEPGPIYEQYF. For the CDR3, the DNA is TGCGCCAGCAGCCAAGAGCCGGGACCGATCTACGAGCAGTACTTC.

This clone was seen more than once but under ten times. The CDR3 loop is CASRGVRGYTF. Here the CDR3 DNA reads TGTGCCAGCAGAGGGGTACGTGGCTACACCTTC. The chain employs TRBV27 and TRBJ1-2; D might be TRBD1 (5 bases). V shed 6 bases and J shed 7 bases, with 9 bases lying between them. The CDR3 extends over 11 amino acids. Germline values: CDR1 MNHEY, CDR2 SMNVEV (reference sequence).

J is TRBJ1-2 and V is TRBV29-1, with unresolved D. V lost 7 bases and J 8 bases, leaving 14 bases between the germline ends. CDR1 is SQVTM, CDR2 ANQGSEA, per germline. The CDR3 has 11 amino acids. The CDR3 DNA reads as TGCAGCGCTCCCGGCCGGAGGGGCTACACCTTC. Translation: CSAPGRRGYTF. Looking up the rest from reference TRBV29-1 and TRBJ1-2 gives the full variable domain: SAVISQKPSRDICQRGTSLTIQCQVDSQVTMMFWYRQQPGQSLTLIATANQGSEATYESGFVIDKFPISRPNLTFSTLTVSNMSPEDSSIYLCSAPGRRGYTFGSGTRLTVV.

This clone has only one observation. The chain recombines TRBV6-1 with TRBJ1-4; D uncertain. The ends were cut back, 5 bases at V and 2 bases at J, with 6 bases in the middle. The CDR3 is made up of 13 amino acids. Germline lookup yields CDR1 MNHNS and CDR2 SASEGT. CDR3 residues: CASSQWTNEKLFF. The CDR3 bases are TGTGCCAGCAGTCAGTGGACTAATGAAAAACTGTTTTTT.

The chain has TRBV9 and TRBJ2-3; possible D gene TRBD2, 5 bases. Germline V CDR1 and CDR2: SGDLS, YYNGEE. CDR3 size: 15 residues. V gave up 0 bases and J gave up 0 bases, with 8 bases separating them. As DNA, the CDR3 is TGTGCCAGCAGCGTAGACGGGATTAGCACAGATACGCAGTATTTT. Encoded protein: CASSVDGISTDTQYF.

V and J are TRBV11-2 and TRBJ2-1, with 9 bases that match TRBD2. Losses at the gene ends were 3 bases for V and 8 bases for J; bases not matched to a gene: 8. CDR3 size: 15 residues. Germline CDR1 and CDR2: SGHAT and FQNNGV. The CDR3 sequence: CASSFGTSSHDEQFF. CDR3 nucleotide sequence: TGTGCCAGCAGCTTCGGGACTAGCTCCCACGATGAGCAGTTCTTC.

J is TRBJ2-7 and V is TRBV25-1, with D tentatively TRBD1 or TRBD2 (6 bases each). The CDR3 runs 14 residues. Germline CDR1 and CDR2: MGHDK and SYGVNS. Deletions cut 1 base from V and 5 bases from J, with 12 bases between. CDR3 in amino acids: CASSEWDRGDEQYF. The CDR3 nucleotides read TGTGCCAGCAGTGAATGGGATAGGGGGGACGAGCAGTACTTC.

CDR3 nucleotides: TGTGCCAGCAGTTACCGAGGCATGGGACTAAACACTGAAGCTTTCTTT. Its protein product is CASSYRGMGLNTEAFF. J is TRBJ1-1 and V is TRBV2; tentative D call: TRBD1 (5 bases). V lost 5 bases to trimming and J lost 2 bases, with 18 bases between them. This CDR3 region has 16 residues. In germline, CDR1 is SNHLY, CDR2 FYNNEI.

The genes are TRBV13 and TRBJ2-1; TRBD1 aligns across 9 bases. The V gene end was trimmed by 11 bases and the J gene end by 9 bases; junction bases not matched to a gene: 20. In germline, CDR1 is PRHDT, CDR2 FYEKMQ (reference sequence). The CDR3 sequence is 16 residues long. The CDR3 DNA follows: TGTGCCTCTTCCTCTCTCACGGGACAGGGCGGCTCTGAGCAGTTCTTC. It codes for CASSSLTGQGGSEQFF. The full variable domain, completed using reference TRBV13 and TRBJ2-1, is AAGVIQSPRHLIKEKRETATLKCYPIPRHDTVYWYQQGPGQDPQFLISFYEKMQSDKGSIPDRFSAQQFSDYHSELNMSSLELGDSALYFCASSSLTGQGGSEQFFGPGTRLTVL.

The gene calls are TRBV19 and TRBJ2-1, with a tentative D call TRBD2 (5 bases). This CDR3 region has 16 residues. Germline-derived CDR1 and CDR2 are LNHDA and SQIVND (reference sequence). Trimming cost V 0 bases and J 0 bases, with 9 bases left between them. The CDR3 sequence is CASSIDESGSYNEQFF. CDR3 DNA sequence: TGTGCCAGTAGTATAGATGAAAGCGGCTCCTACAATGAGCAGTTCTTC.

The chain has TRBV4-2 and TRBJ2-7; D gene ambiguous. The V gene lost 5 bases and the J gene lost 5 bases, with 13 bases spanning the gap. Per germline, CDR1 LGHNA and CDR2 YNFKEQ. The CDR3 contains 13 residues. The CDR3 DNA reads TGTGCCAGCAGCTTGCTGGAGCTCAACGAGCAGTACTTC. This gives the protein CASSLLELNEQYF.

The chain recombines TRBV7-6 with TRBJ1-3; possibly TRBD1 for D (5 bases). Germline CDR1 SGHVS, CDR2 FNYEAQ. CDR3 size: 15 residues. Trimming shortened V by 1 base and J by 4 bases, and 11 bases separated the two germline ends. The CDR3 sequence is CASSLDPGRGNTIYF. CDR3 nucleotide sequence: TGTGCCAGCAGCTTAGACCCGGGGCGAGGAAACACCATATATTTT.

The chain links TRBV6-5 to TRBJ2-1; 10 bases are shared with TRBD2. J gave up 4 bases and V 10 bases, and 7 bases lay outside the gene matches. Germline values: CDR1 MNHEY, CDR2 SVGAGI. CDR3 size: 14 residues. Here the CDR3 reads CATKREGQYNEQFF. CDR3 nucleotides: TGTGCCACAAAGCGGGAGGGCCAATACAATGAGCAGTTCTTC.

The J gene is TRBJ2-7, the V gene TRBV4-1; D gene uncertain. Per the germline V gene, CDR1 is MGHRA and CDR2 is YSYEKL. Trimming stripped 1 base from V and 2 bases from J, with 3 bases between. The CDR3 consists of 12 residues. CDR3 sequence (DNA): TGCGCCAGCAGCCAAGGCCCCTACGAGCAGTACTTC. It encodes CASSQGPYEQYF.

This chain uses TRBV28 with TRBJ2-7; 7 bases are shared with TRBD1. Germline CDR1 MDHEN, CDR2 SYDVKM. The J segment lost 2 bases and the V segment lost 6 bases, leaving 7 bases of the junction unmatched. The CDR3 extends over 14 amino acids. The chain's CDR3 is CASSFGRGPYEQYF. For the CDR3, the DNA is TGTGCCAGCAGCTTCGGAAGGGGGCCCTACGAGCAGTACTTC.

This chain joins TRBV7-9 and TRBJ2-7, with 7 bases that match TRBD2. Germline assignment: CDR1 SEHNR and CDR2 FQNEAQ (reference sequence). V lost 5 bases, J lost 0 bases, and 7 bases stayed unmatched. The CDR3 totals 15 residues. The chain's CDR3 is CASSLSGLASYEQYF. The CDR3 coding sequence is TGTGCCAGCAGCCTTAGCGGGCTCGCCTCCTACGAGCAGTACTTC.

This chain links TRBV7-6 with TRBJ2-3; the D gene is possibly TRBD2 (7 bases). The CDR3 consists of 15 residues. V shed 4 bases and J shed 0 bases, with 11 bases lying between them. Germline CDR1 and CDR2: SGHVS and FNYEAQ. CDR3 nucleotides: TGTGCCAGCAGCTACCCGGGGGGCAGCACAGATACGCAGTATTTT. Amino acids: CASSYPGGSTDTQYF. The whole variable domain, remainder taken from reference TRBV7-6 and TRBJ2-3, is GAGVSQSPRYKVTKRGQDVALRCDPISGHVSLYWYRQALGQGPEFLTYFNYEAQQDKSGLPNDRFSAERPEGSISTLTIQRTEQRDSAMYRCASSYPGGSTDTQYFGPGTRLTVL.

The J gene is TRBJ2-7, the V gene TRBV28; D is unclear. Germline values: CDR1 MDHEN, CDR2 SYDVKM. V lost 3 bases, J lost 0 bases, and 9 bases lay in between. There are 14 residues in the CDR3. DNA for the CDR3: TGTGCCAGCAGTTTCGGAACAGACTCCTACGAGCAGTACTTC. Protein product: CASSFGTDSYEQYF. Based on the CDR3 plus reference TRBV28 and TRBJ2-7, the full variable domain is DVKVTQSSRYLVKRTGEKVFLECVQDMDHENMFWYRQDPGLGLRLIYFSYDVKMKEKGDIPEGYSVSREKKERFSLILESASTNQTSMYLCASSFGTDSYEQYFGPGTRLTVT.

This sequence joins TRBV9 and TRBJ2-2, with D unclear. Germline loops: CDR1 SGDLS, CDR2 YYNGEE. This CDR3 has 16 residues. Deletions cut 0 bases from V and 3 bases from J, with 12 bases between. This CDR3 reads CASSVGQGRHTGELFF. The CDR3 region has the DNA TGTGCCAGCAGCGTAGGGCAAGGACGCCACACCGGGGAGCTGTTTTTT.

V is TRBV19 and J is TRBJ1-1; no clear D. The CDR3 extends over 13 amino acids. The V and J ends lost 5 bases and 1 base respectively, with 8 bases between them. In germline, CDR1 is LNHDA, CDR2 SQIVND (reference sequence). Here the CDR3 reads CASSSTENTEAFF. In DNA, the CDR3 is TGTGCCAGTAGTTCCACAGAGAACACTGAAGCTTTCTTT.

J is TRBJ2-7 and V is TRBV19, with D perhaps matching TRBD1 (7 bases). Germline V gene sequence: CDR1 LNHDA, CDR2 SQIVND (reference sequence). This CDR3 is 13 amino acids long. V lost 3 bases, J lost 5 bases, and 11 bases lay in between. CDR3 coding DNA: TGTGCCAGTAGTATGGGGGGACAGAACGAGCAGTACTTC. Translation: CASSMGGQNEQYF.

The chain combines TRBV6-6 with TRBJ2-3; D unclear. The length of the CDR3 is 12 residues. Germline loops: CDR1 MNHNY, CDR2 SVGAGI (reference sequence). The V gene lost 6 bases and the J gene lost 2 bases, with 6 bases spanning the gap. Written as DNA, the CDR3 is TGTGCCAGCAGGGATTACACAGATACGCAGTATTTT. Translated: CASRDYTDTQYF.